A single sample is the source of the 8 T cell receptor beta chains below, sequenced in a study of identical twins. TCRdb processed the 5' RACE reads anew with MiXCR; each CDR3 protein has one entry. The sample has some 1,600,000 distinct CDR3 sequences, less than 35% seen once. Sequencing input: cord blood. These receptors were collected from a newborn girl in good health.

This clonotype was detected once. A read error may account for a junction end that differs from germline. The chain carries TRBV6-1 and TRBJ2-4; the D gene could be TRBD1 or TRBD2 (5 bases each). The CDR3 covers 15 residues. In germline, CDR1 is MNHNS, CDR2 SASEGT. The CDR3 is CASIAGPLAENIQYF. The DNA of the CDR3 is TGTGCCAGCATTGCAGGGCCTCTAGCCGAAAACATTCAGTACTTC.

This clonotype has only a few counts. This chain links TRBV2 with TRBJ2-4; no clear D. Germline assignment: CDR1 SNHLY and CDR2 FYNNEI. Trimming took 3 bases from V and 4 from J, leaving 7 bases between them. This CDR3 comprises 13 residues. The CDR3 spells CASSESPKNIQYF. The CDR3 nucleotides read TGTGCCAGCAGTGAGAGTCCGAAAAACATTCAGTACTTC.

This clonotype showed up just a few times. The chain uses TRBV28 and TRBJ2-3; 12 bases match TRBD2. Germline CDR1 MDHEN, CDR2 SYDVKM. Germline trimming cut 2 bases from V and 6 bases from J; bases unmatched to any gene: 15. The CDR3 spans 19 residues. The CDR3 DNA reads TGTGCCAGCAGTTTACGTGGGGTCGACTCTAGCGGGAGGGCCGATACGCAGTATTTT. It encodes CASSLRGVDSSGRADTQYF.

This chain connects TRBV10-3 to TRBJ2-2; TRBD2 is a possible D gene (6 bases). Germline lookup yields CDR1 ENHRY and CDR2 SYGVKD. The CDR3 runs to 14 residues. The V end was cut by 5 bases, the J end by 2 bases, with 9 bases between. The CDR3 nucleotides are TGTGCCATCAGTCGGGGGACCAACACCGGGGAGCTGTTTTTT. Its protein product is CAISRGTNTGELFF.

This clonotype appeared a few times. The CDR3 DNA reads as TGTGCCAGCAGCTCAACCAGACAGAGCTATGGCTACACCTTC. Residues: CASSSTRQSYGYTF. The J gene is TRBJ1-2, the V gene TRBV7-9; a weak D match, TRBD1 (5 bases). Trimming cost V 4 bases and J 4 bases, with 13 bases left between them. The CDR3 runs 14 residues. Germline assignment: CDR1 SEHNR and CDR2 FQNEAQ (reference sequence). Supplemented by reference TRBV7-9 and TRBJ1-2, the full variable domain reads DTGVSQNPRHKITKRGQNVTFRCDPISEHNRLYWYRQTLGQGPEFLTYFQNEAQLEKSRLLSDRFSAERPKGSFSTLEIQRTEQGDSAMYLCASSSTRQSYGYTFGSGTRLTVV.

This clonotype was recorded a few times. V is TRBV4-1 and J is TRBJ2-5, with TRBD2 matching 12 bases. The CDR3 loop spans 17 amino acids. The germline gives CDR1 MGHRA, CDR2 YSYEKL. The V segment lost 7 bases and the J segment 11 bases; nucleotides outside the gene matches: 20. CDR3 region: CASTPGLAGGGTREQYF. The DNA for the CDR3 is TGCGCCAGCACTCCGGGACTAGCGGGCGGTGGGACCCGAGAGCAGTACTTC.

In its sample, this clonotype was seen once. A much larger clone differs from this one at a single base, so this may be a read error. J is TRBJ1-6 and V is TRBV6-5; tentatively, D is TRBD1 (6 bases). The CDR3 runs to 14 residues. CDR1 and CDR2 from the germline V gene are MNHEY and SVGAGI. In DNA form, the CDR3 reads TGTGCCTGCAGCCTAGACAGGCTCAATTCACCCCTCCACTTT. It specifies CACSLDRLNSPLHF.

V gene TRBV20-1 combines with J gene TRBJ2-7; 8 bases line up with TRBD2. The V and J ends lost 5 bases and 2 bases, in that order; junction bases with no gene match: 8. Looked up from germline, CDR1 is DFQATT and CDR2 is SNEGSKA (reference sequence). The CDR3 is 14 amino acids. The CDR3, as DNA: TGCAGTGCTCCATTCGGGGGGGCAACCTACGAGCAGTACTTC. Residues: CSAPFGGATYEQYF.